Listed here are 17 T cell receptor beta chains from one sample, sequenced in a study of blood T cell repertoires in COVID-19. The data were produced by immunoSEQ multiplex PCR, yet TCRdb's version contains in-frame clones alone and is incomplete. The top ten hold around 4.4% of the sample, which has 110,000 to 150,000 clones, around three quarters seen once. The sequenced material came from peripheral blood. The source of these receptors is a man between 60 and 70 years old with acute or convalescent COVID-19.

This clone has just a few counts. The chain recombines TRBV6-2 or TRBV6-3 with TRBJ1-5, with TRBD1 as a possible D gene (5 bases). The CDR3 is made up of 15 amino acids. V lost 6 bases to trimming and J lost 0 bases, with 12 bases between them. CDR1 is MNHEY and CDR2 is SVGEGT in the germline V gene. The CDR3 spells CASSRQTHSNQPQHF. Written as DNA, the CDR3 is TGTGCCAGCAGCAGACAGACTCATAGCAATCAGCCCCAGCATTTT.

The chain combines TRBV7-6 with TRBJ2-1; 9 positions agree with TRBD1. V trimming: 2 bases; J trimming: 8 bases; junction bases outside the gene matches: 4. The CDR3 totals 14 residues. Germline V lookup: CDR1 SGHVS, CDR2 FNYEAQ. The DNA for the CDR3 is TGTGCCAGCAGCTTACGGACAGGGGTGGATGAGCAGTTCTTC. It is translated as CASSLRTGVDEQFF.

The CDR3 DNA reads as TGCGCCAGCAGCTTGGCCGAGACTAGCGGGACCTACGAGCAGTACTTC. This sequence encodes CASSLAETSGTYEQYF. The chain has TRBV5-1 and TRBJ2-7, with 11 bases identical to TRBD2. J gave up 2 bases and V 0 bases, and 4 bases lay outside the gene matches. The CDR3 runs 16 residues. Germline V CDR1 and CDR2: SGHRS, YFSETQ.

The chain couples TRBV28 to TRBJ2-7; TRBD2 is a possible D gene (6 bases). There are 13 residues in the CDR3. Trimming took off 6 bases at V and 3 bases at J, with 12 bases between the two ends. Per germline, CDR1 MDHEN and CDR2 SYDVKM. The CDR3 nucleotides are TGTGCCAGCAGAATTAGCGGCTACTACGAGCAGTACTTC. It codes for CASRISGYYEQYF.

This chain joins TRBV28 and TRBJ2-5; 16 nucleotides agree with TRBD2. This CDR3 is 16 amino acids long. Germline V gives CDR1 MDHEN, CDR2 SYDVKM. V lost 7 bases, J lost 4 bases, and 6 bases stayed unmatched. CDR3 loop: CASTTGTSGRGETQYF. The CDR3 DNA follows: TGTGCCAGCACCACTGGGACTAGCGGGAGGGGAGAGACCCAGTACTTC.

This chain connects TRBV27 to TRBJ2-7; 7 bases are shared with TRBD2. The germline gives CDR1 MNHEY, CDR2 SMNVEV (reference sequence). The CDR3 sequence is 14 residues long. J gave up 6 bases and V 6 bases, and 11 bases lay outside the gene matches. CDR3 in DNA: TGTGCCAGCAGCTTCGTGCGGGAGCGGGGCGAGCAGTACTTC. Translated: CASSFVRERGEQYF.

The chain carries TRBV7-9 and TRBJ2-3; 8 bases align to TRBD2. The CDR3 totals 16 residues. Trimming removed 4 bases from V and 2 bases from J; junction bases left unmatched: 8. Germline V gene lookup returns CDR1 SEHNR and CDR2 FQNEAQ (reference sequence). In DNA, the CDR3 is TGTGCCAGCAGCTCGACCGGGACTAGGCACACAGATACGCAGTATTTT. This encodes CASSSTGTRHTDTQYF.

CDR3 region: CSVGSNSEQFF. CDR3 nucleotide sequence: TGCAGCGTTGGGTCCAATAGTGAGCAGTTCTTC. J is TRBJ2-1 and V is TRBV29-1; D is uncertain. This CDR3 is built from 11 residues. V was clipped by 4 bases and J by 9 bases, with 10 bases between them. Germline V gene sequence: CDR1 SQVTM, CDR2 ANQGSEA.

The chain joins TRBV6-5 to TRBJ1-5; D may be TRBD1 (5 bases). Trimming cost V 6 bases and J 7 bases, with 16 bases left between them. CDR3 length equals 14 residues. Germline V lookup: CDR1 MNHEY, CDR2 SVGAGI. In nucleotides, the CDR3 is TGTGCCAGCAGACCCTCAAGTAGGGGCCAGCCCCAGCATTTT. This encodes CASRPSSRGQPQHF.

CDR3 DNA: TGTGCCAGCAGCTTGTTGCTAGCGGGGGACAGCACAGATACGCAGTATTTT. This codes for CASSLLLAGDSTDTQYF. This chain uses TRBV5-6 with TRBJ2-3; 10 nucleotides align to TRBD2. CDR1 is SGHDT and CDR2 is YYEEEE in the germline V gene. With 1 base clipped from V and 0 bases from J, the junction kept 5 bases outside the gene matches. The CDR3 totals 17 residues.

The chain carries TRBV6-1 and TRBJ2-7, with 11 bases lining up with TRBD2. Germline CDR1 is MNHNS and CDR2 is SASEGT. V shed 2 bases, J shed 2 bases, and the junction held 2 bases outside the gene matches. The CDR3 sequence is 15 residues long. CDR3 sequence (DNA): TGTGCCAGCAGTGAATATAGCGGGAGGGCCTACGAGCAGTACTTC. This encodes CASSEYSGRAYEQYF.

The CDR3: CAISESSGTAENTEAFF. CDR3 bases: TGTGCCATCAGTGAGTCCTCAGGGACAGCAGAGAACACTGAAGCTTTCTTT. The chain is built from TRBV10-3 and TRBJ1-1, with 7 nucleotides matching TRBD1. After removal of 0 bases from V and 1 base from J, the junction contained 8 bases not matched to a gene. The CDR3 consists of 17 residues. Germline V gene data show CDR1 as ENHRY and CDR2 as SYGVKD.

The J gene is TRBJ2-5, the V gene TRBV5-5, with 7 positions matching TRBD2. The CDR3 contains 14 residues. The ends lost 6 bases at V and 5 bases at J; junction bases unmatched: 10. Germline values: CDR1 SGHKS, CDR2 YYEKEE (reference sequence). The chain's CDR3 is CASTLIGGSETQYF. The CDR3 bases are TGTGCCAGCACCCTTATTGGCGGGAGTGAGACCCAGTACTTC.

The gene calls are TRBV29-1 and TRBJ2-7, with D perhaps matching TRBD1 (5 bases). Trimming shortened V by 7 bases and J by 4 bases, and 23 bases separated the two germline ends. CDR1 and CDR2 from the germline V gene are SQVTM and ANQGSEA. The CDR3 consists of 15 residues. This CDR3 is CSARGGRALEYEQYF. CDR3 bases: TGCAGCGCCCGAGGCGGCAGGGCGCTTGAGTACGAGCAGTACTTC.

This clone was found a few times. J is TRBJ2-7 and V is TRBV10-3; a weak D match, TRBD2 (6 bases). CDR1 is ENHRY and CDR2 is SYGVKD in the germline V gene. This CDR3 is 14 amino acids long. V was cut by 0 bases and J by 3 bases, with 9 bases left in between. The CDR3 DNA is TGTGCCATCAGTGAGTCGGGGGGAGGCTACGAGCAGTACTTC. Its protein product is CAISESGGGYEQYF.

This chain connects TRBV5-4 to TRBJ2-3; TRBD2 matches 11 bases. V lost 4 bases to trimming and J lost 2 bases; unmatched junction nucleotides: 3. The CDR3 loop spans 15 amino acids. The germline gives CDR1 SGHNT, CDR2 YYREEE (reference sequence). In nucleotides, the CDR3 is TGTGCCAGCAGCGGACTAGCGGGCCCCACAGATACGCAGTATTTT. Translated, it gives CASSGLAGPTDTQYF.

This chain uses TRBV21-1 with TRBJ2-1; TRBD2, the table's D call, lacks a check against the DNA. TRBV21-1 is a listed pseudogene. The CDR3 runs to 16 residues. DNA of the CDR3: TGTGCCAGCAGCAAAATTCCGGGAGGGCCTTGCAATGAGCAGTTCTTC. As protein: CASSKIPGGPCNEQFF.